This TCR beta chain came from a study of response to subunit inactivated influenza vaccine (dated by TCRdb to 2016 to 2019). About the investigation overall: To follow how T cells responded to a trivalent subunit inactivated influenza vaccine, the researchers relied on deep quantitative profiling of the T cell receptor repertoire.

The library was prepared using RT-PCR. The sequencer was an Illumina HiSeq 2500. Using fastp trimming at Q25 and MiXCR clonotype assembly, TCRdb reanalyzed the public sequencing data and kept in-frame beta chains. When rows share a CDR3 protein, they turn into one entry using the most common DNA and genes. The sample table records under 550,000 distinct CDR3 sequences; about 7.2% of these occur just once. The ten top clones hold around 13% of the sample. CDR1 LGHNA and CDR2 YSLEER are derived from the germline V gene. The CDR3 starts with the cysteine, ends with the phenylalanine, and has 17 residues. Just the 51-base CDR3 DNA is kept, in frame starting at base 1. V is pared back by 0 bases and J by 1 base, with 12 bases lying between the germline termini. Here is what the overall study found, with its caveats: The authors proposed that each seasonal influenza vaccination may bring in only a limited number of new T cells.

As to this clonotype: Its antigen has not been determined. Per-base qualities were not stored, and no clone one base away is much larger.

The origin of this receptor is a man aged 45 to 70 who received an inactivated influenza vaccine. Donor details come from another sample of the same person, matched by shared clones. Here the chain combines TRBV4-3 and TRBJ2-2; the D gene is possibly TRBD2, with 6 bases matching. Sequencing was performed on PBMCs from blood, taken less than 25 months after vaccination. The CDR3 region has the sequence CASSQDWLAMNTGELFF. The DNA sequence is as follows: TGCGCCAGCAGCCAAGATTGGCTAGCGATGAACACCGGGGAGCTGTTTTTT.